This T cell receptor (beta chain) was captured by sequencing in a study of T cell responses to AZD1222 COVID-19 vaccine. The overall study: It was second doses at about 4 or about 12 weeks that were pooled.

Points from the study as a whole: Seropositivity was recorded at baseline in only 6 or 7 AZD1222 recipients. All repertoire sampling was performed exclusively after the peak T cell response. Increases in Spike-specific TCR breadth and depth were seen after two AZD1222 doses.

This table comes from immunoSEQ multiplex PCR, and its TCRdb copy is limited to in-frame clones, with some not included. The sample holds around 110,000 clones; around 88% are singletons and the top ten take over 8.5%. This clone was detected a few times. No antigen is known for it. The sequence was collected from an adult in good health. Specimen: peripheral blood, collected on day 0 of AZD1222 vaccination.

The DNA of the CDR3 is TGTGCCAGCAGCCAGTACGGACAGTCGGCTGAAGCTTTCTTT. Amino acid sequence: CASSQYGQSAEAFF. This chain joins TRBV14 and TRBJ1-1; TRBD1 might be the D (6 bases). The germline V gene has CDR1 SGHDN and CDR2 FVKESK. The CDR3 is 14 amino acids. The germline V and J ends were trimmed by 3 bases and 6 bases, with 14 bases remaining between them.